The entry below gives a single T cell receptor beta chain sequence along with its context. Its antigen remains unidentified. Noted treatment: roughly ten-day PBMC culture with coronavirus spike peptide pools or control peptides (ViraFEST assay). The sample is drawn from a study of vaccination and CD4 T cells after COVID-19. Study background: Stimuli were overlapping spike peptide pools of SARS-CoV-2 and three common cold coronaviruses (HCoV-NL63, HCoV-OC43, HCoV-229E).

Cultured CD4+ T cell DNA was sequenced using the Oncomine TCR Beta short-read assay. A single record per CDR3 protein comes from TCRdb applying MiXCR to the PCR reads. The sample lists roughly 19,000 distinct CDR3 sequences, just over 55% seen once, with 10% in the top ten. This CDR3 comprises 15 residues. Germline V lookup: CDR1 SGHTA, CDR2 FQGNSA. V lost 4 bases, J lost 0 bases, and 4 bases stayed unmatched. Sequencing used CD4+ T cells from blood, cultured in vitro. The sequence derives from a human donor who had recovered from COVID-19. The genes are TRBV7-2 and TRBJ1-1, with 8 positions matching TRBD1. The CDR3 coding sequence is TGTGCCAGCAGCTGGAGGACAGGGATGAACACTGAAGCTTTCTTT. This codes for CASSWRTGMNTEAFF.